This T cell receptor (beta chain) was captured in a study of PD-1 blockade in classical Hodgkin lymphoma. Study outcomes and limitations: Healthy donors reportedly exceeded newly diagnosed patients in baseline TCR diversity. Significantly greater TCR diversity emerged by C4D1 in CD4+ cells but not CD8+ cells.

CDR1 and CDR2 (germline): SGHTA, FQGTGA. The CDR3 length is 12 residues. Trimming removed 2 bases at V and 3 bases at J, with 1 base between. Assay: immunoSEQ multiplex PCR; the TCRdb copy retains only in-frame clones and omits some. The sample shows approximately 52,000 clones, roughly nine tenths of them seen only once. Concerning this clone itself: The antigen is not known.

Time point specified: cycle 4 day 1 (C4D1), after more than five weeks of nivolumab. Every patient was affected by relapse after autologous stem cell transplantation, while exposure to brentuximab vedotin was not uniform. The receptor was derived from a human donor with classical Hodgkin lymphoma. The chain recombines TRBV7-3 with TRBJ2-2, with unresolved D. The material was peripheral blood mononuclear cells (PBMCs), obtained before the fourth cycle of nivolumab. The CDR3, as DNA: TGTGCCAGCAGCTTATACACCGGGGAGCTGTTTTTT. Amino acids: CASSLYTGELFF. The full variable domain, its missing parts supplied by reference TRBV7-3 and TRBJ2-2, is GAGVSQTPSNKVTEKGKYVELRCDPISGHTALYWYRQSLGQGPEFLIYFQGTGAADDSGLPNDRFFAVRPEGSVSTLKIQRTERGDSAVYLCASSLYTGELFFGEGSRLTVL.